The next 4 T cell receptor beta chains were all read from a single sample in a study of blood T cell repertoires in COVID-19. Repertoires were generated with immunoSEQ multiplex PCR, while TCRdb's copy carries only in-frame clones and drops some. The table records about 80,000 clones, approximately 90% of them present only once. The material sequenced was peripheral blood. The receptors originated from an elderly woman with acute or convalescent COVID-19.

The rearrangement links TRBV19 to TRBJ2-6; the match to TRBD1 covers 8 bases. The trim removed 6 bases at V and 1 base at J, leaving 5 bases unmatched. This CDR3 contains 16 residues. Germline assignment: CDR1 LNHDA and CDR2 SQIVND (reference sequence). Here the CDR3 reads CASSGTGGSGANVLTF. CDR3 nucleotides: TGTGCCAGTAGCGGGACAGGTGGTTCTGGGGCCAACGTCCTGACTTTC.

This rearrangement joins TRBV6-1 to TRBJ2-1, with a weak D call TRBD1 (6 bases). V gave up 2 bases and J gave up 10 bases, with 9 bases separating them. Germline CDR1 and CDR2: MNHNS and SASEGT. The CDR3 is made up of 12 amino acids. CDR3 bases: TGTGCCAGCAGTGAATACGGGACAGAGCAGTTCTTC. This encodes CASSEYGTEQFF.

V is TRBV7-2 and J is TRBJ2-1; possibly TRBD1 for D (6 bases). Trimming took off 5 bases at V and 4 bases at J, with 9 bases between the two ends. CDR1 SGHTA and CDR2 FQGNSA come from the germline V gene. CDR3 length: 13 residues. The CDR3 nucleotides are TGTGCCAGCAGCGCCGGACAGTACAATGAGCAGTTCTTC. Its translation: CASSAGQYNEQFF.

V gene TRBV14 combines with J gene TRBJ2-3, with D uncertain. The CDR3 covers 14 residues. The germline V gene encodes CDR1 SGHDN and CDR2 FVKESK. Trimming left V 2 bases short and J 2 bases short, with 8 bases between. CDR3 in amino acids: CASSQTQYTDTQYF. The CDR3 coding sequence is TGTGCCAGCAGCCAAACCCAGTACACAGATACGCAGTATTTT.